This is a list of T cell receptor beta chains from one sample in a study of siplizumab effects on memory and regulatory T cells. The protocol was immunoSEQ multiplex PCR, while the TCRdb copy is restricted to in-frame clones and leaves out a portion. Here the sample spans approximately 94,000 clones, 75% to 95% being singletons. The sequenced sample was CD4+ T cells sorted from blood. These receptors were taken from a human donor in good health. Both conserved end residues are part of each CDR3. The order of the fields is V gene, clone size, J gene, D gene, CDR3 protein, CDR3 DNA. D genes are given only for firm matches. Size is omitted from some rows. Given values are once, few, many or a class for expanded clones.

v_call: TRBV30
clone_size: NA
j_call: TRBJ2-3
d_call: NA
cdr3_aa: CACRPLADTQYF
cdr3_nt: TGTGCCTGCCGGCCCTTGGCAGATACGCAGTATTTT

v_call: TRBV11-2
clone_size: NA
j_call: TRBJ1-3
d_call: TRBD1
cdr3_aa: CASSLDRRQGTF
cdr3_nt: TGTGCCAGCAGCTTAGATCGGCGACAGGGTACCTTT

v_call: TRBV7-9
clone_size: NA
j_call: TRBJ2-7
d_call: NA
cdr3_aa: CASSSTGLDGYEQYF
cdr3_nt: TGTGCCAGCAGCTCCACGGGTCTAGACGGCTACGAGCAGTACTTC

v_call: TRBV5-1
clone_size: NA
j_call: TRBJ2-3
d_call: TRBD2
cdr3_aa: CASRRTGTSSTDTQYF
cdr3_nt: TGCGCCAGCCGTCGGACCGGGACTAGCTCCACAGATACGCAGTATTTT

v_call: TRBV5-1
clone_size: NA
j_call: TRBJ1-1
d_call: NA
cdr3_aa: CASSLVGQNTEAFF
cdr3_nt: TGCGCCAGCAGCTTGGTGGGTCAGAACACTGAAGCTTTCTTT

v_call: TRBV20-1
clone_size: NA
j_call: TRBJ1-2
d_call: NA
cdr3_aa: CSAGTPYGYTF
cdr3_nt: TGCAGTGCTGGTACCCCCTATGGCTACACCTTC

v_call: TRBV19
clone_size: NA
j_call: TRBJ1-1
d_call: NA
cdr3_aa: CASSTTGKNTEAFF
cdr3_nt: TGTGCCAGTAGTACGACGGGAAAGAACACTGAAGCTTTCTTT

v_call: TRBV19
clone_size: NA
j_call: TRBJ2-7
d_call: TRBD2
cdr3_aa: CASSLGLAGGEQYF
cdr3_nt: TGTGCCAGTAGCCTGGGACTAGCGGGGGGCGAGCAGTACTTC

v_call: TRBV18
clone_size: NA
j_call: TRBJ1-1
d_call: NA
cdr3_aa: CAQSRAENTEAFF
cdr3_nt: TGTGCTCAATCACGGGCGGAGAACACTGAAGCTTTCTTT

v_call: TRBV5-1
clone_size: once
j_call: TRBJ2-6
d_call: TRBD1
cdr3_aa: CASSLSGTEMRANVLTF
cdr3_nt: TGCGCCAGCAGCTTGTCGGGGACAGAGATGCGGGCCAACGTCCTGACTTTC

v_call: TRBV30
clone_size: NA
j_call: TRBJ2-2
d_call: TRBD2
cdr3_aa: CAWSVPTSGGTFANTGELFF
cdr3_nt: TGTGCCTGGAGTGTACCGACTAGCGGGGGGACTTTCGCGAACACCGGGGAGCTGTTTTTT

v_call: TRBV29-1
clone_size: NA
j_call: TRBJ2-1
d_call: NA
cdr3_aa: CSVYHGGPYNEQFF
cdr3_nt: TGCAGCGTTTACCACGGGGGGCCCTACAATGAGCAGTTCTTC

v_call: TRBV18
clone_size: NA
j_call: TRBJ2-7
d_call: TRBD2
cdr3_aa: CASSLNSGGPGEQYF
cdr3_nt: TGTGCCAGCTCACTGAATAGCGGGGGGCCTGGGGAGCAGTACTTC

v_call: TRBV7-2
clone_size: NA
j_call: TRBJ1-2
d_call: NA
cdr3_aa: CASSLARSDYGYTF
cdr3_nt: TGTGCCAGCAGCTTAGCTCGGTCAGATTATGGCTACACCTTC

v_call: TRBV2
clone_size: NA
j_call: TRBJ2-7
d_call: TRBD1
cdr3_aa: CASSDSRDRSITSSYEQYF
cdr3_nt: TGTGCCAGCAGCGATAGCCGGGACAGGTCTATCACCTCCTCCTACGAGCAGTACTTC

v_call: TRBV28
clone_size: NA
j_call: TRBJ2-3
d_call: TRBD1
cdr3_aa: CAITGGRGTDTQYF
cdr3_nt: TGTGCCATAACAGGGGGCCGAGGCACAGATACGCAGTATTTT

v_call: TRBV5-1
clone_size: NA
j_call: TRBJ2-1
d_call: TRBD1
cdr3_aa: CASSSPGTGGVVAYNEQFF
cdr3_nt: TGCGCCAGCAGCTCCCCCGGGACAGGGGGCGTAGTAGCCTACAATGAGCAGTTCTTC

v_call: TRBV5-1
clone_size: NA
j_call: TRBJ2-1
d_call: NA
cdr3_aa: CASSLRALNEQFF
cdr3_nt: TGCGCCAGCAGCCTCCGGGCCCTCAATGAGCAGTTCTTC